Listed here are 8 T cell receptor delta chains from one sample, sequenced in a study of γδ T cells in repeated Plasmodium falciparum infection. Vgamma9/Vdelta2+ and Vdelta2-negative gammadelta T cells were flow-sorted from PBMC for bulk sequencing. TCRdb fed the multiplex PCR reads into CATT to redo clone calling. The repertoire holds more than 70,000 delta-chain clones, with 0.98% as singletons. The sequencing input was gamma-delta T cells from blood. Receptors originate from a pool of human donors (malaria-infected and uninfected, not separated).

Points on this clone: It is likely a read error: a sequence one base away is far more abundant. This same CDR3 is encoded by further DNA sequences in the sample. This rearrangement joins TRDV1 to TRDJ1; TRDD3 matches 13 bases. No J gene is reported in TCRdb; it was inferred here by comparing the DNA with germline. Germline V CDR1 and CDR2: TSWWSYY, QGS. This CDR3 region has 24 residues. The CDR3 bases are TGTGCTCTTGGGGAACGACCTACCTCGCTAACTGGGGGATACGCTGCCGGGTACACTGATAAACTCATCTTT. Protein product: CALGERPTSLTGGYAAGYTDKLIF.

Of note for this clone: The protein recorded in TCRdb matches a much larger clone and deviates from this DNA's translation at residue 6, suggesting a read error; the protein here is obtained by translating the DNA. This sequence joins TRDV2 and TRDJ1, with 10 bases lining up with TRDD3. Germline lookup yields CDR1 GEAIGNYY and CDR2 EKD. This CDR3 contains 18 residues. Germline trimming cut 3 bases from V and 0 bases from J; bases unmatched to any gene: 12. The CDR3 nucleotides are TGTGCCTGTGACCCAGTATCACTGGGGGATCCTCACACCGATAAACTCATCTTT. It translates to CACDPVSLGDPHTDKLIF.

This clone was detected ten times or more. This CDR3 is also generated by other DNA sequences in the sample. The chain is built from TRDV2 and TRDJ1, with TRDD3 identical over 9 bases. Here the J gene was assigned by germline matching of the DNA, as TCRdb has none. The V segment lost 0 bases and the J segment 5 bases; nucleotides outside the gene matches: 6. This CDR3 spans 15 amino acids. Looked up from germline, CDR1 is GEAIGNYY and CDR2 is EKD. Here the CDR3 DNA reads TGTGCCTGTGACACCTGGGGGATAAGTACTGATAAACTCATCTTT. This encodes CACDTWGISTDKLIF.

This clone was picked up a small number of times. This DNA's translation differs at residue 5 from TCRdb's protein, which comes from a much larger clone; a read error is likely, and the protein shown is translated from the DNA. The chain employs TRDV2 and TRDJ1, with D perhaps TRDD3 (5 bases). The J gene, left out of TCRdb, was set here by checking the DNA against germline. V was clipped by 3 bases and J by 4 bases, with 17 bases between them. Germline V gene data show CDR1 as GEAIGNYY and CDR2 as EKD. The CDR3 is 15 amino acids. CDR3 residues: CACDRTGHPDDKLIF. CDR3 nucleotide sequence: TGTGCCTGTGACCGTACTGGCCACCCCGACGATAAACTCATCTTT.

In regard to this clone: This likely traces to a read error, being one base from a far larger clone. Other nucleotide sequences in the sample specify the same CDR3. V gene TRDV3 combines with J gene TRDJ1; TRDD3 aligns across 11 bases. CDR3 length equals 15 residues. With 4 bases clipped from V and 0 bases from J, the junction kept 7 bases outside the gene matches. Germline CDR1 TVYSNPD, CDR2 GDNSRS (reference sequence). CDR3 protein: CASWGIRTNTDKLIF. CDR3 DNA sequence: TGTGCCTCTTGGGGGATACGAACTAACACCGATAAACTCATCTTT.

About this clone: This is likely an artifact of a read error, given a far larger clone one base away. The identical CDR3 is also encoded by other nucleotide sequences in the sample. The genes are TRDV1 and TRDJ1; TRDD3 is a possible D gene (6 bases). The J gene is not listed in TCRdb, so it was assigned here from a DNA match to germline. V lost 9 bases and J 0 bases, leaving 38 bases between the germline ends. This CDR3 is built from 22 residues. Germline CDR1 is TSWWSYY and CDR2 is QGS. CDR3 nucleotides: TGTGCTCTCTTTGGGGAGGATCCCAACATTAAACTGGGTTCTCTGTACACCGATAAACTCATCTTT. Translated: CALFGEDPNIKLGSLYTDKLIF.

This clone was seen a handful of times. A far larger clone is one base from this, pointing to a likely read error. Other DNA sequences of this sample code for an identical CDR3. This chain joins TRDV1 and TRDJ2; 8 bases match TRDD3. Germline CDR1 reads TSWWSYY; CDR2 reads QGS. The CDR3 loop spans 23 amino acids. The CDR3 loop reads CALGDPPEGWGIVSIPLTAQLFF. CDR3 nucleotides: TGTGCTCTTGGGGATCCCCCGGAAGGTTGGGGGATTGTGTCTATCCCTTTGACAGCCCAACTCTTCTTT.

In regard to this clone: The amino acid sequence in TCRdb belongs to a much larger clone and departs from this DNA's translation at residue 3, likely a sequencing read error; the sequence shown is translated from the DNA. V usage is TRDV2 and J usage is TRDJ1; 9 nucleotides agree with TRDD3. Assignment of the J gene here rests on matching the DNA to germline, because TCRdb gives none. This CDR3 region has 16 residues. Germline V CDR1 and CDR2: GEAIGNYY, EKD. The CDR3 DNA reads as TGTGCCTGGGACACCGCCTGGGGGATCAGCACCGATAAACTCATCTTT. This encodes CAWDTAWGISTDKLIF.